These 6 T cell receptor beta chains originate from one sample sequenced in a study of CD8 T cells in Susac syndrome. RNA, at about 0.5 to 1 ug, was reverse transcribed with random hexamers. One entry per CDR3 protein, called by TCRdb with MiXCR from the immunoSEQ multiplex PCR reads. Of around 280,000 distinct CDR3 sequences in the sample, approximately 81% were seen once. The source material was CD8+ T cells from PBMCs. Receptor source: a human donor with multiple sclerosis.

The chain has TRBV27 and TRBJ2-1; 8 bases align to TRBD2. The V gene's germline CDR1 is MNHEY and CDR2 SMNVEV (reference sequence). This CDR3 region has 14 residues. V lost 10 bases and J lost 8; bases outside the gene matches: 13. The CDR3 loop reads CATSPSGRRYEQFF. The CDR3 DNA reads TGTGCCACCTCCCCCAGCGGGAGACGGTATGAGCAGTTCTTC.

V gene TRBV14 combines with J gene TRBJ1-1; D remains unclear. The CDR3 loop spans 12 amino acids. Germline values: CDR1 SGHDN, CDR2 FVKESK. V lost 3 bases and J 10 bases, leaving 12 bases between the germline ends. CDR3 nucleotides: TGTGCCAGCAGCCACGGCAGAGTGGGAGCTTTCTTT. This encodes CASSHGRVGAFF.

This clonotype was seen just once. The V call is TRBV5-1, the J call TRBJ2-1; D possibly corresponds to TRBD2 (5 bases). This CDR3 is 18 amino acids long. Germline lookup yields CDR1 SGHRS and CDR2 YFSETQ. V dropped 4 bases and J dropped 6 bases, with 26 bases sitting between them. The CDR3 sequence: CASSPTLAVAEESNEQFF. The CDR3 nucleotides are TGCGCCAGCAGCCCTACCCTGGCAGTGGCGGAGGAATCCAATGAGCAGTTCTTC. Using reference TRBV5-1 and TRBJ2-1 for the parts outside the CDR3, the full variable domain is KAGVTQTPRYLIKTRGQQVTLSCSPISGHRSVSWYQQTPGQGLQFLFEYFSETQRNKGNFPGRFSGRQFSNSRSEMNVSTLELGDSALYLCASSPTLAVAEESNEQFFGPGTRLTVL.

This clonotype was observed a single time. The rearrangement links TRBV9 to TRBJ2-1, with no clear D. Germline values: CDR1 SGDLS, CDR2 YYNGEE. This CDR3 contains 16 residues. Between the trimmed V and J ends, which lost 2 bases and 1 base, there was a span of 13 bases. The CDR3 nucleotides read TGTGCCAGCAGCGTCCAGCGCTTCCCATCCTACAATGAGCAGTTCTTC. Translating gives CASSVQRFPSYNEQFF.

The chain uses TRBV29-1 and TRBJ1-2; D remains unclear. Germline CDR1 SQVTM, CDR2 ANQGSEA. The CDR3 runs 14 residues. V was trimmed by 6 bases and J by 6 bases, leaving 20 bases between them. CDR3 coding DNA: TGCAGCGTGGGTTCCTCGGTTGTCGTTGATGGCTACACCTTC. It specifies CSVGSSVVVDGYTF.

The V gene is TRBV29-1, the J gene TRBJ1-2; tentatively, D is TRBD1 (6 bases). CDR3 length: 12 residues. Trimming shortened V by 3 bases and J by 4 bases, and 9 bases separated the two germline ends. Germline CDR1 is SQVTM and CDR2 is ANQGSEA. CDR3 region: CSVDSGAYGYTF. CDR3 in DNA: TGCAGCGTTGATTCGGGGGCCTATGGCTACACCTTC.